This entry lists 19 T cell receptor beta chains sequenced from one sample in a study of cytotoxic CD8 clonotypes in ibrutinib-treated CLL (dated by TCRdb to the early 2020s). Receptors were amplified or captured by the immunoSEQ multiplex PCR assay. TCRdb limited this immuneACCESS table to in-frame rearrangements with V and J called. A share of clones is missing; checked studies link under half to unresolved V genes, and the rest is unexplained. The sample table contains over 65,000 clones; only one count was recorded for around 68% of them. Around 5.7% of the sample belongs to the ten largest clones. Sample time point, as interpreted from the label and publication: 12 months on ibrutinib. The specimen comprised PBMCs, sampled after 12 months of ibrutinib treatment. The receptors derive from a human donor with chronic lymphocytic leukemia.

The chain links TRBV27 to TRBJ2-7; 9 positions agree with TRBD1. Trimming took 3 bases from V and 7 from J; bases not matched to a gene: 13. Germline V CDR1 and CDR2: MNHEY, SMNVEV (reference sequence). The CDR3 has 16 residues. CDR3 protein: CASSLFGTGIADEQYF. The CDR3 region has the DNA TGTGCCAGCAGTTTGTTCGGGACAGGGATAGCGGATGAGCAGTACTTC.

This clone was detected only a few times. The chain combines TRBV7-3 with TRBJ2-7, with D possibly matching TRBD2 (6 bases). This CDR3 contains 14 residues. Germline CDR1 SGHTA, CDR2 FQGTGA. Trimming shortened V by 1 base and J by 4 bases, and 11 bases separated the two germline ends. This CDR3 reads CASSLMGAGYEQYF. DNA for the CDR3: TGTGCCAGCAGCTTAATGGGAGCGGGTTACGAGCAGTACTTC.

The chain employs TRBV6-5 and TRBJ2-7; D call uncertain. Germline-derived CDR1 and CDR2 are MNHEY and SVGAGI. V shed 4 bases and J shed 3 bases, with 4 bases lying between them. The CDR3 has 11 residues. The CDR3 reads CASSWIYEQYF. As DNA, the CDR3 is TGTGCCAGCAGTTGGATCTACGAGCAGTACTTC.

This rearrangement joins TRBV19 to TRBJ2-7; the D call may be TRBD1 or TRBD2 (5 bases each). The CDR3 is 15 amino acids. Germline loops: CDR1 LNHDA, CDR2 SQIVND (reference sequence). The ends were cut back, 3 bases at V and 2 bases at J, with 14 bases in the middle. This CDR3 reads CASSISPTGPYEQYF. In nucleotides, the CDR3 is TGTGCCAGTAGTATCAGTCCGACGGGGCCCTACGAGCAGTACTTC.

The rearrangement links TRBV5-1 to TRBJ2-7; D unclear. CDR3 length equals 14 residues. The germline gives CDR1 SGHRS, CDR2 YFSETQ. V was cut by 0 bases and J by 4 bases, with 11 bases left in between. The CDR3 loop reads CASSLGVGSYEQYF. The CDR3 DNA reads as TGCGCCAGCAGCTTGGGAGTGGGATCATACGAGCAGTACTTC.

V and J are TRBV11-2 and TRBJ2-1; 9 bases line up with TRBD2. The V segment lost 1 base and the J segment 7 bases; nucleotides outside the gene matches: 8. Germline CDR1 is SGHAT and CDR2 is FQNNGV. There are 16 residues in the CDR3. CDR3 in amino acids: CASSLAGGGALNEQFF. CDR3 bases: TGTGCCAGCAGCTTAGCGGGCGGGGGGGCTTTGAATGAGCAGTTCTTC.

This sequence joins TRBV5-1 and TRBJ2-5; 10 bases fit TRBD2. J was trimmed by 7 bases and V by 7 bases; bases with no gene match: 13. The CDR3 spans 15 residues. Germline assignment: CDR1 SGHRS and CDR2 YFSETQ. The CDR3 protein is CASLELAGMEGTQYF. The CDR3 bases are TGCGCCAGCCTCGAACTAGCGGGGATGGAAGGGACCCAGTACTTC. The whole variable domain, filled in from reference TRBV5-1 and TRBJ2-5, reads KAGVTQTPRYLIKTRGQQVTLSCSPISGHRSVSWYQQTPGQGLQFLFEYFSETQRNKGNFPGRFSGRQFSNSRSEMNVSTLELGDSALYLCASLELAGMEGTQYFGPGTRLLVL.

The chain employs TRBV7-6 and TRBJ2-3, with D perhaps TRBD1 (6 bases). Per the germline V gene, CDR1 is SGHVS and CDR2 is FNYEAQ. The CDR3 is 15 residues long. V gave up 4 bases and J gave up 2 bases, with 13 bases separating them. The CDR3: CASSSIQGSTDTQYF. The CDR3 DNA follows: TGTGCCAGCAGCTCAATACAGGGATCCACAGATACGCAGTATTTT.

Concerning this clone: The germline gene is not matched at one end of the junction; a read error may be the cause. The chain links TRBV5-1 to TRBJ1-1; TRBD1 matches at 10 bases. This CDR3 has 12 residues. From germline, CDR1 is SGHRS and CDR2 YFSETQ. CDR3 sequence (DNA): TGCGCCAGCAGCTCCTCGGGACAGGGGACTACATTT. It codes for CASSSSGQGTTF.

This chain connects TRBV28 to TRBJ1-1; D not certain. CDR1 and CDR2 (germline): MDHEN, SYDVKM. V shed 4 bases and J shed 6 bases, with 18 bases lying between them. CDR3 length: 15 amino acids. In DNA, the CDR3 is TGTGCCAGCAGTTCCCCGGGTCGGGGTCGGGCTGAAGCTTTCTTT. Translated, it gives CASSSPGRGRAEAFF.

V is TRBV2 and J is TRBJ2-5, with D possibly matching TRBD1 (6 bases). In germline, CDR1 is SNHLY, CDR2 FYNNEI. The V end was cut by 6 bases, the J end by 2 bases, with 16 bases between. The CDR3 is 15 amino acids. The CDR3 nucleotides read TGTGCCAGCAGACGAAAGACAGGCGGACAAGAGACCCAGTACTTC. Translating gives CASRRKTGGQETQYF.

The chain employs TRBV30 and TRBJ1-4, with 9 bases that match TRBD1. Germline lookup yields CDR1 GTSNPN and CDR2 SVGIG (reference sequence). The CDR3 contains 16 residues. V lost 3 bases and J lost 8; bases outside the gene matches: 13. The CDR3 DNA reads TGTGCCTGGAGCCAACCGCCGGGACAGGGAGGAGAAAAACTGTTTTTT. The encoded protein is CAWSQPPGQGGEKLFF.

The J gene is TRBJ2-2, the V gene TRBV29-1; TRBD1 matches at 7 bases. V lost 6 bases and J lost 6; bases outside the gene matches: 7. This CDR3 comprises 13 residues. Per the germline V gene, CDR1 is SQVTM and CDR2 is ANQGSEA. The CDR3 DNA reads TGCAGCGTAGCAACAGGGGTAGCCGGGGAGCTGTTTTTT. Protein sequence: CSVATGVAGELFF.

The V and J genes are TRBV25-1 and TRBJ2-5; a possible D gene is TRBD2 (6 bases). The CDR3 runs 14 residues. Trimming shortened V by 0 bases and J by 2 bases, and 7 bases separated the two germline ends. The germline V gene encodes CDR1 MGHDK and CDR2 SYGVNS. Here the CDR3 reads CASSEYRGQETQYF. DNA of the CDR3: TGTGCCAGCAGTGAATATCGGGGGCAAGAGACCCAGTACTTC.

This chain joins TRBV18 and TRBJ1-1; D might be TRBD1 (5 bases). CDR3 length: 12 amino acids. Germline lookup yields CDR1 KGHSH and CDR2 LQKENI. V lost 6 bases to trimming and J lost 1 base, with 6 bases between them. CDR3 region: CASSTGNTEAFF. In DNA form, the CDR3 reads TGTGCCAGCTCCACAGGGAACACTGAAGCTTTCTTT.

The rearrangement links TRBV25-1 to TRBJ1-1; no firm D call. The CDR3 has 16 amino acids. V lost 3 bases to trimming and J lost 3 bases, with 17 bases between them. The germline CDR1 and CDR2 sequences are MGHDK and SYGVNS. CDR3 amino acids: CASSENVGLKDTEAFF. As DNA, the CDR3 is TGTGCCAGCAGTGAGAATGTTGGGTTAAAGGACACTGAAGCTTTCTTT. The full variable domain, its missing parts supplied by reference TRBV25-1 and TRBJ1-1, is EADIYQTPRYLVIGTGKKITLECSQTMGHDKMYWYQQDPGMELHLIHYSYGVNSTEKGDLSSESTVSRIRTEHFPLTLESARPSHTSQYLCASSENVGLKDTEAFFGQGTRLTVV.

In its sample, this clone was seen once. The V call is TRBV7-9, the J call TRBJ2-5, with D maybe TRBD1 (7 bases). Germline lookup yields CDR1 SEHNR and CDR2 FQNEAQ (reference sequence). V was clipped by 4 bases and J by 5 bases, with 11 bases between them. The CDR3 extends over 13 amino acids. CDR3: CASSSSGGETQYF. CDR3 coding DNA: TGTGCCAGCAGCTCATCAGGGGGGGAGACCCAGTACTTC.

The V gene is TRBV27, the J gene TRBJ2-4; D remains unclear. The CDR3 runs to 15 residues. The germline V and J ends were trimmed by 6 bases and 0 bases, with 12 bases remaining between them. Germline values: CDR1 MNHEY, CDR2 SMNVEV (reference sequence). For the CDR3, the DNA is TGTGCCAGCAGCCCGCGGCGTCTAGCCAAAAACATTCAGTACTTC. Translating gives CASSPRRLAKNIQYF.

The chain is built from TRBV5-1 and TRBJ2-2; D remains ambiguous. Germline lookup yields CDR1 SGHRS and CDR2 YFSETQ. The CDR3 is made up of 15 amino acids. V gave up 2 bases and J gave up 1 base, with 9 bases separating them. DNA of the CDR3: TGCGCCAGCAGCTTAGGCCTACAGAACACCGGGGAGCTGTTTTTT. This encodes CASSLGLQNTGELFF. Using reference TRBV5-1 and TRBJ2-2 for the parts outside the CDR3, the full variable domain is KAGVTQTPRYLIKTRGQQVTLSCSPISGHRSVSWYQQTPGQGLQFLFEYFSETQRNKGNFPGRFSGRQFSNSRSEMNVSTLELGDSALYLCASSLGLQNTGELFFGEGSRLTVL.